These T cell receptor beta chains were read from a single sample in a study of cytomegalovirus exposure and HLA in healthy donors. Here immunoSEQ multiplex PCR was the method, and the copy in TCRdb shows in-frame clones only, minus some. This sample yields roughly 240,000 clones, of which over 75% are seen a single time; more than 0.45% belongs to the top ten. Sequenced material: PBMCs. The receptors stem from a boy aged 5-17 years in good health and CMV-seronegative. The CDR3 runs from the conserved cysteine through the conserved F or W. D genes are given only for firm matches. Size values are once, few and many counts, or a class for expanded clones, and some rows have none.

d_call clone_size j_call v_call cdr3_aa cdr3_nt
TRBD2 . TRBJ2-1 TRBV2 CASSLQLAGGNGEQFF TGTGCCAGCAGTCTCCAACTAGCGGGGGGTAATGGTGAGCAGTTCTTC
. . TRBJ1-4 TRBV19 CASSIDFTREGIEKLFF TGTGCCAGTAGTATAGATTTTACTCGGGAGGGTATAGAAAAACTGTTTTTT
. . TRBJ2-7 TRBV10-3 CAISGSGRGYEQYF TGTGCCATCAGTGGGTCGGGGAGAGGGTACGAGCAGTACTTC
. . TRBJ2-7 TRBV29-1 CSVRTGYDEQYF TGCAGCGTACGAACAGGGTACGACGAGCAGTACTTC
TRBD2 . TRBJ2-7 TRBV19 CASSIVLAGGMFGDEQYF TGTGCCAGTAGTATAGTGCTAGCGGGGGGGATGTTTGGGGACGAGCAGTACTTC
TRBD1 . TRBJ2-6 TRBV6-1 CASREQGVRQVPSSGANVLTF TGTGCCAGCAGAGAACAGGGGGTCAGGCAGGTCCCTAGCTCTGGGGCCAACGTCCTGACTTTC
TRBD1 few TRBJ2-3 TRBV6-4 CASSDGQGRTDTQYF TGTGCCAGCAGTGACGGACAGGGCCGCACAGATACGCAGTATTTT
. . TRBJ2-7 TRBV6-5 CASSYPPVHEQYF TGTGCCAGCAGTTACCCCCCCGTCCACGAGCAGTACTTC
. . TRBJ2-2 TRBV5-1 CASSLQGGNTGELFF TGCGCCAGCAGCTTGCAGGGGGGGAACACCGGGGAGCTGTTTTTT
TRBD1 . TRBJ1-2 TRBV4-1 CASSQGWSRGQGREGYTF TGCGCCAGCAGCCAAGGGTGGAGCCGTGGACAGGGGAGGGAGGGCTACACCTTC
TRBD1 . TRBJ2-1 TRBV19 CASTEDGNLQGETYNEQFF TGTGCCAGTACGGAGGATGGTAATCTACAGGGGGAAACCTACAATGAGCAGTTCTTC
TRBD1 . TRBJ1-6 TRBV6-1 CASSGQGNSPLHF TGTGCCAGCAGTGGACAGGGAAATTCACCCCTCCACTTT
. . TRBJ1-1 TRBV16 CASSLREGVEF TGTGCCAGCAGCCTTCGGGAGGGGGTCGAGTTT
TRBD2 . TRBJ2-3 TRBV7-3 CASSEGGGTQYF TGTGCCAGCAGCGAAGGCGGGGGGACGCAGTATTTT